The rows below give T cell receptor beta chains drawn from one sample of a study of identifying expanded T cells in peripheral blood. Some clones are missing from TCRdb's copy, which holds only in-frame ones; the method was immunoSEQ multiplex PCR. The sample carries 100,000 to 150,000 clones, roughly 82% recorded once. The sequenced sample was blood. The source is a person aged 18-69 years in good health. Each CDR3 is given with its conserved first and last residue. The D gene is left open where the match is weak. Clone size appears in some rows only: once, few, many, or a class for an expanded clone.

d_call	v_call	clone_size	j_call	cdr3_nt	cdr3_aa
-	TRBV5-6	-	TRBJ1-2	TGTGCCAGCAGCTTGAGTTACTATGGCTACACCTTC	CASSLSYYGYTF
-	TRBV11-2	-	TRBJ1-1	TGTGCCAGCAGCTTCATTTCGGGGGGTGAAGCTTTCTTT	CASSFISGGEAFF
-	TRBV19	many	TRBJ1-5	TGTGCCAGTACTCAAAGCAATCAGCCCCAGCATTTT	CASTQSNQPQHF
-	TRBV25-1	-	TRBJ1-2	TGTGCCAGCAGTGAATCGGGACTCCAGGCCTCTTATGGCTACACCTTC	CASSESGLQASYGYTF
-	TRBV15	-	TRBJ2-2	TGTGCCACCAGCAGAGATATCACGGGGGACAGATACACCGGGGAGCTGTTTTTT	CATSRDITGDRYTGELFF
-	TRBV30	-	TRBJ2-1	TGTGCCTGGATAAGGGACTCCGGGTCCTACAATGAGCAGTTCTTC	CAWIRDSGSYNEQFF
-	TRBV7-2	-	TRBJ1-5	TGTGCCAGCAGCTCCCAGGGAAATCAGCCCCAGCATTTT	CASSSQGNQPQHF
TRBD1	TRBV11-3	-	TRBJ2-1	TGTGCCAGCAGCTTAAACGTGTGGGACAGTTACAATGAGCAGTTCTTC	CASSLNVWDSYNEQFF
TRBD1	TRBV5-6	-	TRBJ1-5	TGTGCCAGCAGCTCGCTGGGCAGGGGGGATCAGCCCCAGCATTTT	CASSSLGRGDQPQHF
-	TRBV5-8	-	TRBJ1-2	TGTGCCAGCAGCTTGGCCAGCCTTGTCGGTTACGACTATGGCTACACCTTC	CASSLASLVGYDYGYTF
-	TRBV29-1	-	TRBJ1-2	TGCAGCGTCAATTCCGGACAACGGGGGTTAGGTTGGTATGGCTACACCTTC	CSVNSGQRGLGWYGYTF
TRBD1	TRBV27	-	TRBJ1-4	TGTGCCAGCAGTTTATTAGCGTCGACAGGGCGAAACGAAAAACTGTTTTTT	CASSLLASTGRNEKLFF
TRBD1	TRBV7-3	few	TRBJ2-7	TGTGCCAGCAGCCAGACTGCAGGGGGCGAGCAGTACTTC	CASSQTAGGEQYF
-	TRBV9	-	TRBJ1-5	TGTGCCAGCAGAACCCAGCTCAATCAGCCCCAGCATTTT	CASRTQLNQPQHF
-	TRBV4-3	-	TRBJ1-2	TGCGCCAGCAGCCAAACAGTCATCAACTATGGCTACACCTTC	CASSQTVINYGYTF
-	TRBV5-1	-	TRBJ2-5	TGCGCCAGCAGCTTGTGGGCCAGGCAAGGGTTGGAGACCCAGTACTTC	CASSLWARQGLETQYF
TRBD2	TRBV4-1	-	TRBJ2-2	TGCGCCAGCAGCCGAGGAAGACTAGCGGGGGGCCTAAACACCGGGGAGCTGTTTTTT	CASSRGRLAGGLNTGELFF
-	TRBV4-3	-	TRBJ1-2	TGCGCCAGCAGCCAAGTACAGAGCTATGGCTACACCTTC	CASSQVQSYGYTF
-	TRBV7-8	-	TRBJ1-1	TGTGCCAGCAGCTTAGGGTCTAAGGCCGAAGCTTTCTTT	CASSLGSKAEAFF
TRBD1	TRBV25-1	-	TRBJ2-2	TGTGCCAGCAGTGGGGGACAGGGCGCGAACACCGGGGAGCTGTTTTTT	CASSGGQGANTGELFF
-	TRBV6-5	-	TRBJ2-2	TGTGCCAGCAGTTACAAGGGGAGTGGGGCCGGGGAGCTGTTTTTT	CASSYKGSGAGELFF
TRBD1	TRBV5-1	-	TRBJ1-2	TGCGCCAGCAGCAGGGGACAGGGGGCGGCCTATGGCTACACCTTC	CASSRGQGAAYGYTF
TRBD1	TRBV14	-	TRBJ1-1	TGTGCCAGCAGCCAAGGGGACAGGAACACTGAAGCTTTCTTT	CASSQGDRNTEAFF
TRBD1	TRBV7-9	-	TRBJ2-7	TGTGCCAGCAGCTTATTTCAGGGGGCCCGCGACGAGCAGTACTTC	CASSLFQGARDEQYF
-	TRBV2	-	TRBJ1-2	TGTGCCAGCAGTGATAAGTCGGGTTTTCGGTATGGCTACACCTTC	CASSDKSGFRYGYTF
TRBD1	TRBV7-8	few	TRBJ1-6	TGTGCCAGCAGCTTAGCACCCCCAGACAGGGAACCCTGGTCACCCCTCCACTTT	CASSLAPPDREPWSPLHF
TRBD1	TRBV4-1	once	TRBJ2-4	TGCGCCAGCAGCCAGGGGGACAGATCGGAAAACATTCAGTACTTC	CASSQGDRSENIQYF
-	TRBV2	-	TRBJ2-7	TGTGCCAGCAGCAGCTTCGGGGCCTACGAGCAGTACTTC	CASSSFGAYEQYF
-	TRBV4-3	-	TRBJ2-3	TGCGCCAGCAGCCAATGGACAGTCGATACGCAGTATTTT	CASSQWTVDTQYF
-	TRBV7-2	-	TRBJ2-7	TGTGCCAGCAGCTTTAGGGGGGCCTCCTCCTACGAGCAGTACTTC	CASSFRGASSYEQYF
-	TRBV18	-	TRBJ2-1	TGTGCCAGCTCACTTGCACAGGGCCGGGGCAATGAGCAGTTCTTC	CASSLAQGRGNEQFF
-	TRBV2	once	TRBJ2-1	TGTGCCAGCAGTGAAGGGGCATTTACGTTCGATTCAAACAATGAGCAGTTCTTC	CASSEGAFTFDSNNEQFF
-	TRBV10-2	-	TRBJ2-7	TGCGCCAGCAGTCCAGTCTACGAGCAGTACTTC	CASSPVYEQYF
-	TRBV4-1	-	TRBJ2-7	TGCGCCAGCAGCCAAGGAGACGGTTCTACCTACGAGCAGTACTTC	CASSQGDGSTYEQYF
-	TRBV9	-	TRBJ1-1	TGTGCCAGCAGCGGACCAACAGGGTTGACTGAAGCTTTCTTT	CASSGPTGLTEAFF
TRBD2	TRBV27	-	TRBJ2-3	TGTGCCAGCAGTTCCTTACTAGCGGGAAACACAGATACGCAGTATTTT	CASSSLLAGNTDTQYF
-	TRBV5-4	once	TRBJ1-6	TGTGCCAGCAGCCAGGAGAGGAATTCACCCCTCCACTTT	CASSQERNSPLHF
TRBD1	TRBV2	-	TRBJ2-7	TGTGCCAGCAGTCGTTCCGACAGGGCATGGGGGTTC	CASSRSDRAWGF
-	TRBV5-4	-	TRBJ1-2	TGTGCCAGCAGCGCAGAGGACAGTTCTAACTATGGCTACACCTTC	CASSAEDSSNYGYTF